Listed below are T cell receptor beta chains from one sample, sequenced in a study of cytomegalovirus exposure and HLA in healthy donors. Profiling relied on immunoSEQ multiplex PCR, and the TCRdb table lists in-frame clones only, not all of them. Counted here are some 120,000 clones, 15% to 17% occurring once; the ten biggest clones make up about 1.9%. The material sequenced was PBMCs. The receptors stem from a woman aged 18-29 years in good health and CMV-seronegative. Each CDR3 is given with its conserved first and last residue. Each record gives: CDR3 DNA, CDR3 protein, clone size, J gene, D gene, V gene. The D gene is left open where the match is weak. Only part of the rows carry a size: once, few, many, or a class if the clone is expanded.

DNA: TGTGCCAGCAGCCCCACTGGAGCGCATGACGCTGAAGCTTTCTTT; CDR3: CASSPTGAHDAEAFF; size: few; J: TRBJ1-1; D: .; V: TRBV9
DNA: TGTGCCAGTAGTATAGTGTCCACAAGAGGTAATCAGCCCCAGCATTTT; CDR3: CASSIVSTRGNQPQHF; size: .; J: TRBJ1-5; D: .; V: TRBV19
DNA: TGTGCCAGCACAACCTACGAGCAGTACTTC; CDR3: CASTTYEQYF; size: few; J: TRBJ2-7; D: .; V: TRBV21-1
DNA: TGCGCCAGCAGCCAAGAGCAGCGGGAGATGGATACGCAGTATTTT; CDR3: CASSQEQREMDTQYF; size: .; J: TRBJ2-3; D: TRBD2; V: TRBV4-1
DNA: TGTGCCTGGAGTGTACTAGCGGGGGGTTCTTCCTACGAGCAGTACTTC; CDR3: CAWSVLAGGSSYEQYF; size: .; J: TRBJ2-7; D: TRBD2; V: TRBV30
DNA: TGTGCCAGCAGCGCGGGGCAAGCGGGAGGGGAGACCCAGTACTTC; CDR3: CASSAGQAGGETQYF; size: .; J: TRBJ2-5; D: TRBD2; V: TRBV7-2
DNA: TGTGCCTGGAGTGAACTTTGGGCAGAAGCTTTCTTT; CDR3: CAWSELWAEAFF; size: .; J: TRBJ1-1; D: .; V: TRBV30
DNA: TGTGCCACCAGCAGACCCCCCCAGGGGCACACTGAAGTTTTCTTT; CDR3: CATSRPPQGHTEVFF; size: .; J: TRBJ1-1; D: .; V: TRBV15
DNA: TGTGCCAGCACGTCGACAGGGGGCCCCTACGAGCAGTACTTC; CDR3: CASTSTGGPYEQYF; size: few; J: TRBJ2-7; D: TRBD1; V: TRBV27
DNA: TGTGCCAGCAGCTTGGCGTGGACAGGGGGCAGCGAGCAGTACTTC; CDR3: CASSLAWTGGSEQYF; size: .; J: TRBJ2-7; D: TRBD1; V: TRBV5-4
DNA: TGTGCCAGCAGCCCGCAGGGGCGTTCGAACACCGGGGAGCTGTTTTTT; CDR3: CASSPQGRSNTGELFF; size: .; J: TRBJ2-2; D: .; V: TRBV5-6
DNA: TGCGCCAGCAGCCGATGGGGACAGTCCCAAGAGACCCAGTACTTC; CDR3: CASSRWGQSQETQYF; size: .; J: TRBJ2-5; D: TRBD1; V: TRBV4-1
DNA: TGTGCCTGGAGTCCCGGGGACTTCCAAGAGACCCAGTACTTC; CDR3: CAWSPGDFQETQYF; size: .; J: TRBJ2-5; D: .; V: TRBV30
DNA: TGTGCCAGCAGGCGGTGGTACGAGCAGTACTTC; CDR3: CASRRWYEQYF; size: .; J: TRBJ2-7; D: .; V: TRBV28
DNA: TGTGCCAGCAGCTTAATCGGGGGGGACACCGGGGAGCTGTTTTTT; CDR3: CASSLIGGDTGELFF; size: .; J: TRBJ2-2; D: TRBD2; V: TRBV7-2
DNA: TGTGCCAGCAGCCAGCAGACGGAGTCCGGGGAGCTGTTTTTT; CDR3: CASSQQTESGELFF; size: few; J: TRBJ2-2; D: .; V: TRBV7-9
DNA: TGTGCCAGCAGTGATGGCAGGGATTCTGAAAAACTGTTTTTT; CDR3: CASSDGRDSEKLFF; size: few; J: TRBJ1-4; D: .; V: TRBV2
DNA: TGTGCCAGCAGTTCACCGGGACAGGGCTACGAGCAGTACTTC; CDR3: CASSSPGQGYEQYF; size: few; J: TRBJ2-7; D: TRBD1; V: TRBV27
DNA: TGTGCCAGCAGCCCCGGTGTCCGACAGGGCACAGATACGCAGTATTTT; CDR3: CASSPGVRQGTDTQYF; size: few; J: TRBJ2-3; D: .; V: TRBV27
DNA: TGTGCCAGCAGCGCTCCGGGGGGCACGTACGAGCAGTACTTC; CDR3: CASSAPGGTYEQYF; size: .; J: TRBJ2-7; D: .; V: TRBV13
DNA: TGTGCCAGCTCACCACAAGATCCCACCGCTGCAGGGTTTGGAGAAAAACTGTTTTTT; CDR3: CASSPQDPTAAGFGEKLFF; size: .; J: TRBJ1-4; D: .; V: TRBV18
DNA: TGCAGCGTGGGGGACAGGTCCCAAAAACTGTTTTTT; CDR3: CSVGDRSQKLFF; size: .; J: TRBJ1-4; D: TRBD1; V: TRBV29-1
DNA: TGTGCCAGCAGCCCGCTCGGGGGGCGGGAGAACAATGAGCAGTTCTTC; CDR3: CASSPLGGRENNEQFF; size: .; J: TRBJ2-1; D: .; V: TRBV9
DNA: TGTGCCAGCAGCTTTGGAGACTCACCTCACAATGAGCAGTTCTTC; CDR3: CASSFGDSPHNEQFF; size: .; J: TRBJ2-1; D: .; V: TRBV7-8
DNA: TGTGCCAGCCACCGGGGGAGGGGTACAGATACGCAGTATTTT; CDR3: CASHRGRGTDTQYF; size: .; J: TRBJ2-3; D: TRBD2; V: TRBV19
DNA: TGTGCCAGCAGTTTATTGGTGGGGGCAGGTGGGGCCAACGTCCTGACTTTC; CDR3: CASSLLVGAGGANVLTF; size: few; J: TRBJ2-6; D: .; V: TRBV28
DNA: TGTGCCAGCAGGACAGGGGCAAAGGGCTATGGCTACACCTTC; CDR3: CASRTGAKGYGYTF; size: .; J: TRBJ1-2; D: TRBD1; V: TRBV6-5
DNA: TGTGCCAGTAGTATGTTAAGCGGGGGTGAAAAACTGTTTTTT; CDR3: CASSMLSGGEKLFF; size: .; J: TRBJ1-4; D: .; V: TRBV19
DNA: TGTGCCAGCAGTTGGGACAGTTTGAACACTGAAGCTTTCTTT; CDR3: CASSWDSLNTEAFF; size: .; J: TRBJ1-1; D: TRBD1; V: TRBV28
DNA: TGTGCCAGCAGTGCCTCCGGGACCTACGAGCAGTACTTC; CDR3: CASSASGTYEQYF; size: .; J: TRBJ2-7; D: .; V: TRBV6-1
DNA: TGTGCCAGCCAGGCCAGGGTCCCTACCGAGCAGTACTTC; CDR3: CASQARVPTEQYF; size: .; J: TRBJ2-7; D: .; V: TRBV6-1
DNA: TGTGCCACCAGCAGGAGCATACCTACTGAAGCTTTCTTT; CDR3: CATSRSIPTEAFF; size: .; J: TRBJ1-1; D: .; V: TRBV15
DNA: TGTGCTAGTGGCAAGGGACTAGCGGGGCGGGCAGATACGCAGTATTTT; CDR3: CASGKGLAGRADTQYF; size: few; J: TRBJ2-3; D: TRBD2; V: TRBV12-5
DNA: TGTGCCAGCAGCGAATGGGTTGGCGAGGGTGAAAAACTGTTTTTT; CDR3: CASSEWVGEGEKLFF; size: few; J: TRBJ1-4; D: .; V: TRBV9
DNA: TGTGCCAGCAGGCCCGATACTAACACAGATACGCAGTATTTT; CDR3: CASRPDTNTDTQYF; size: few; J: TRBJ2-3; D: .; V: TRBV6-6
DNA: TGTGCCAGCAGCCCAATGCGGGGGCAAGAGACCCAGTACTTC; CDR3: CASSPMRGQETQYF; size: many; J: TRBJ2-5; D: TRBD2; V: TRBV7-2
DNA: TGTGCCAGCAGTTCTCGCGGGAGTGGGGATGAGCAGTTCTTC; CDR3: CASSSRGSGDEQFF; size: few; J: TRBJ2-1; D: TRBD2; V: TRBV27
DNA: TGTGCCAGCAGTTATTCCCGGACAGGAGGCACAGATACGCAGTATTTT; CDR3: CASSYSRTGGTDTQYF; size: .; J: TRBJ2-3; D: TRBD1; V: TRBV6-5
DNA: TGTGCCAGCAGCTTAGTGCGGACTACCTCCTCCTACGAGCAGTACTTC; CDR3: CASSLVRTTSSYEQYF; size: few; J: TRBJ2-7; D: .; V: TRBV11-2
DNA: TGTGCCAGCAGTGGCGATAGCAATCAGCCCCAGCATTTT; CDR3: CASSGDSNQPQHF; size: few; J: TRBJ1-5; D: .; V: TRBV6-1
DNA: TGTGCCAGCACCTTGGGGGGGTTTAGCACAGATACGCAGTATTTT; CDR3: CASTLGGFSTDTQYF; size: few; J: TRBJ2-3; D: TRBD2; V: TRBV2
DNA: TGTGCCAGCAGTGAACTTAGGCGGGAGGGCCTCGATGAGCAGTTCTTC; CDR3: CASSELRREGLDEQFF; size: .; J: TRBJ2-1; D: TRBD2; V: TRBV2
DNA: TGTGCCAGCAGGGGAGAAGTAGGGGGTGAAGCTTTCTTT; CDR3: CASRGEVGGEAFF; size: .; J: TRBJ1-1; D: .; V: TRBV13
DNA: TGTGCCAGCAGCTTTAGCGGGAATGGGCAGTTCTTC; CDR3: CASSFSGNGQFF; size: .; J: TRBJ2-1; D: TRBD2; V: TRBV6-5
DNA: TGTGCCAGCAGTGAAATACAGGGTAGCTCTGGCTACACCTTC; CDR3: CASSEIQGSSGYTF; size: few; J: TRBJ1-2; D: .; V: TRBV7-9
DNA: TGTGCCAGCAGTACAGGGGGTCTCACTAACTATGGCTACACCTTC; CDR3: CASSTGGLTNYGYTF; size: .; J: TRBJ1-2; D: TRBD1; V: TRBV7-9
DNA: TGTGCCAGCAGATCCCGGGACAGCTCTAGCACAGATACGCAGTATTTT; CDR3: CASRSRDSSSTDTQYF; size: .; J: TRBJ2-3; D: TRBD1; V: TRBV5-4
DNA: TGTGCCAGCAGCGTAGAACAGGGAGCCGAGCAGTACTTC; CDR3: CASSVEQGAEQYF; size: few; J: TRBJ2-7; D: .; V: TRBV9
DNA: TGTGCCAGCTCACCAATGGGGGCGGCTAGTGGTGAGCAGTTCTTC; CDR3: CASSPMGAASGEQFF; size: few; J: TRBJ2-1; D: .; V: TRBV18
DNA: TGTGCCAGTAGTATGGACAGGGGGCTAACCGGGGAGCTGTTTTTT; CDR3: CASSMDRGLTGELFF; size: few; J: TRBJ2-2; D: TRBD1; V: TRBV19
DNA: TGTGCCAGCAGTGTAGCGGGGGGGGGAAACACCATATATTTT; CDR3: CASSVAGGGNTIYF; size: few; J: TRBJ1-3; D: .; V: TRBV6-1